This entry lists 27 T cell receptor beta chains sequenced from one sample in a study of breast tumors, draining lymph nodes, adjacent tissues. Samples came from axillary lymph nodes draining the breast cancer. TCRdb re-called the multiplex PCR reads with MiXCR, one entry per CDR3 protein. The sample has around 290,000 distinct CDR3 sequences; under 35% are singletons. The source material was axillary lymph node tissue. These receptors were taken from a female donor with breast cancer. Some clones in this sample may be carry-over from other donors' samples.

This clonotype has a handful of counts. The junction differs from germline at one of its ends, possibly a read error. The rearrangement links TRBV7-6 to TRBJ1-3; D may be TRBD1 (5 bases). Germline assignment: CDR1 SGHVS and CDR2 FNYEAQ. The CDR3 loop spans 17 amino acids. The CDR3 region has the DNA TGTGCCAGCAGCTTAGCGGGGGGGAGACCCTCTGGAAACCCCATATATTTT. Amino acids: CASSLAGGRPSGNPIYF.

This clonotype has ten or more counts. An end of the junction differs from the germline gene, which may be a read error. This sequence joins TRBV6-5 and TRBJ2-3; TRBD2 matches 10 bases. Germline values: CDR1 MNHEY, CDR2 SVGAGI. The CDR3 is made up of 16 amino acids. CDR3 sequence: CASSHSIAGGSDTQYF. In DNA form, the CDR3 reads TGTGCCAGCAGTCACTCGATAGCGGGAGGTTCAGATACGCAGTATTTT.

The sample holds a few counts of this clonotype. The chain carries TRBV6-1 and TRBJ1-5; 9 nucleotides line up with TRBD1. Germline CDR1 is MNHNS and CDR2 is SASEGT. Trimming removed 6 bases from V and 7 bases from J; junction bases left unmatched: 7. This CDR3 spans 14 amino acids. The CDR3 is CASRRGQGWQPQHF. The CDR3 nucleotides are TGTGCCAGCAGGAGGGGACAGGGTTGGCAGCCCCAGCATTTT.

This clonotype was recorded at least ten times. The chain joins TRBV5-1 to TRBJ2-3; 7 nucleotides match TRBD1. Germline assignment: CDR1 SGHRS and CDR2 YFSETQ. V was pared by 6 bases and J by 2 bases, with 9 bases of the junction left unmatched. The CDR3 is 15 residues long. CDR3 protein: CASTPGTANTDTQYF. As DNA, the CDR3 is TGCGCCAGCACCCCCGGGACAGCAAACACAGATACGCAGTATTTT.

This clonotype was counted ten times or more. This chain connects TRBV10-1 to TRBJ2-1; D is undetermined. Germline CDR1 is WNHNN and CDR2 is SYGVQD (reference sequence). This CDR3 contains 13 residues. Trimming cost V 0 bases and J 7 bases, with 7 bases left between them. CDR3 protein: CASSESSGNEQFF. The CDR3 nucleotides are TGCGCCAGCAGTGAGTCGAGTGGGAATGAGCAGTTCTTC.

The sample holds many counts of this clonotype. The chain uses TRBV19 and TRBJ1-2; 7 positions match TRBD1. Germline loops: CDR1 LNHDA, CDR2 SQIVND (reference sequence). The trim removed 4 bases at V and 1 base at J, leaving 9 bases unmatched. CDR3 size: 16 residues. The CDR3 DNA reads TGTGCCAGTAGTACTCCGGGACAGAGGATTAACTATGGCTACACCTTC. Translating gives CASSTPGQRINYGYTF.

This clonotype was found many times. The V and J genes are TRBV20-1 and TRBJ2-7; TRBD1 agrees at 10 bases. Per germline, CDR1 DFQATT and CDR2 SNEGSKA (reference sequence). The length of the CDR3 is 14 residues. V was pared by 5 bases and J by 3 bases, with 7 bases of the junction left unmatched. The CDR3 coding sequence is TGCAGTGCTTCCCCGGGACAGGGGATCTACGAGCAGTACTTC. Protein sequence: CSASPGQGIYEQYF.

This clonotype was counted many times. The chain couples TRBV12-3 or TRBV12-4 to TRBJ1-3; maybe TRBD1 (5 bases). The germline V and J ends were trimmed by 3 bases and 2 bases, with 11 bases remaining between them. CDR3 length: 15 residues. CDR3 nucleotide sequence: TGTGCCAGCAGTTTGTGGGGCAGCCCTGGAAACACCATATATTTT. This translates into CASSLWGSPGNTIYF.

The chain recombines TRBV4-2 with TRBJ2-1, with TRBD2 identical over 10 bases. The ends lost 4 bases at V and 9 bases at J; junction bases unmatched: 18. The CDR3 is 18 residues long. CDR1 and CDR2 from the germline V gene are LGHNA and YNFKEQ. CDR3 DNA sequence: TGTGCCAGCAGCCGAGACTCATTAGCGGGAGGCTCAGGGGGTGAGCAGTTCTTC. Translation gives CASSRDSLAGGSGGEQFF.

The sample holds one count of this clonotype. Just one base apart from a much larger clone, this may be a read error. J is TRBJ1-6 and V is TRBV18; D is ambiguous. Deletions cut 2 bases from V and 8 bases from J, with 10 bases between. The CDR3 has 14 residues. The germline gives CDR1 KGHSH, CDR2 LQKENI. CDR3: CASSPRPYDSPLHF. The CDR3 DNA reads TGTGCCAGCTCACCAAGGCCATACGATTCACCCCTCCACTTT.

This clonotype was counted at least ten times. V gene TRBV5-1 combines with J gene TRBJ1-5; the D gene is possibly TRBD1 (6 bases). V lost 9 bases and J lost 7, with 11 bases in between. In germline, CDR1 is SGHRS, CDR2 YFSETQ. This CDR3 is 11 amino acids long. The CDR3: CATRGGQPQHF. CDR3 sequence (DNA): TGCGCCACCAGAGGGGGACAGCCCCAGCATTTT. Together with reference TRBV5-1 and TRBJ1-5, the CDR3 gives the full variable domain: KAGVTQTPRYLIKTRGQQVTLSCSPISGHRSVSWYQQTPGQGLQFLFEYFSETQRNKGNFPGRFSGRQFSNSRSEMNVSTLELGDSALYLCATRGGQPQHFGDGTRLSIL.

With respect to this clonotype: The junction departs from the called germline gene at one end, perhaps through a read error. The rearrangement joins TRBV6-5 to TRBJ1-3, with a tentative D call TRBD1 (5 bases). Per germline, CDR1 MNHEY and CDR2 SVGAGI. This CDR3 has 20 residues. The DNA for the CDR3 is TGTGCCGGCAGTTACACGGACACCGTTAAAGCGAAGAGCTCTGGAAACACCATATATTTT. The encoded protein is CAGSYTDTVKAKSSGNTIYF.

In its sample, this clonotype was seen many times. This rearrangement joins TRBV11-1 to TRBJ2-7, with D tentatively TRBD2 (6 bases). The CDR3 has 13 amino acids. Germline-derived CDR1 and CDR2 are SGHAT and FQDESV (reference sequence). V lost 6 bases, J lost 9 bases, and 18 bases lay in between. In DNA, the CDR3 is TGTGCCAGCAGTGTTTCCGGGACTTGGGGGCAGTACTTC. This sequence encodes CASSVSGTWGQYF.

In regard to this clonotype: A much larger clone differs by one base, so this may be a read error. The final CDR3 position lacks the conserved phenylalanine or tryptophan, pointing to a likely read error. The chain combines TRBV13 with TRBJ2-7; no definite D call. The germline V gene has CDR1 PRHDT and CDR2 FYEKMQ (reference sequence). With 3 bases removed from V and 5 bases from J, the gap between germline ends came to 8 bases. This CDR3 is 12 amino acids long. The CDR3 region is CASSFLSDEQYL. CDR3 sequence (DNA): TGTGCCAGCAGCTTCCTATCCGACGAGCAGTACCTC.

A note on this clonotype: This sequence may be a read error, since a much larger clone differs from it by one base. This chain connects TRBV7-2 to TRBJ2-1, with D perhaps given as TRBD1 or TRBD2 (5 bases each). Germline V CDR1 and CDR2: SGHTA, FQGNSA. The CDR3 totals 15 residues. The CDR3 sequence: CASGFAPGHYNEQFF. The CDR3 nucleotides read TGTGCCAGCGGCTTTGCGCCGGGGCACTACAATGAGCAGTTCTTC.

Details on this clonotype: Sequence at one end of the junction differs from germline and may be a read error. The chain carries TRBV6-2 or TRBV6-3 and TRBJ2-5; 9 bases map to TRBD2. This CDR3 contains 17 residues. Germline CDR1 reads MNHEY; CDR2 reads SVGEGT. CDR3 sequence: CASSHSMREGLHETQYF. CDR3 in DNA: TGTGCCAGCAGTCACTCTATGCGGGAGGGCCTTCACGAGACCCAGTACTTC.

In its sample, this clonotype was seen many times. V is TRBV12-5 and J is TRBJ2-7; D perhaps matches TRBD1 (6 bases). Trimming pared 4 bases from V and 3 bases from J, leaving 19 bases between. The germline V gene has CDR1 LGHNT and CDR2 FRNRAP. The CDR3 has 16 amino acids. CDR3 protein: CASGSLTGSIGYEQYF. DNA of the CDR3: TGTGCTAGTGGTTCCCTTACAGGGAGTATCGGCTACGAGCAGTACTTC.

This clonotype was detected ten times or more. The CDR3 DNA follows: TGCGCCAGCAGCTTAGGGACAGGGGCCTCCTACGAGCAGTACTTC. Translating gives CASSLGTGASYEQYF. J is TRBJ2-7 and V is TRBV4-1, with 10 bases matching TRBD1. CDR3 length equals 15 residues. Germline CDR1 MGHRA, CDR2 YSYEKL. V dropped 5 bases and J dropped 0; count of bases not matched to a gene: 4.

This clonotype was picked up a small number of times. The chain is built from TRBV12-3 or TRBV12-4 and TRBJ2-2, with 7 bases identical to TRBD1. V lost 5 bases, J lost 4 bases, and 7 bases stayed unmatched. The CDR3 is 15 amino acids. The CDR3 coding sequence is TGTGCCAGCAGTCAGACAGGGATCGGCACCGGGGAGCTGTTTTTT. Its protein product is CASSQTGIGTGELFF.

This clonotype has ten or more counts. The chain couples TRBV30 to TRBJ1-2; tentatively, D is TRBD1 (6 bases). V gave up 4 bases and J gave up 7 bases, with 22 bases separating them. Germline CDR1 reads GTSNPN; CDR2 reads SVGIG (reference sequence). The CDR3 is made up of 15 amino acids. The CDR3 reads CAWTDFRGGQSGYTF. For the CDR3, the DNA is TGTGCCTGGACGGACTTCCGGGGGGGGCAATCTGGCTACACCTTC.

This clonotype appeared a few times. The rearrangement links TRBV30 to TRBJ1-2; 8 nucleotides agree with TRBD1. Germline CDR1 reads GTSNPN; CDR2 reads SVGIG (reference sequence). V lost 0 bases to trimming and J lost 1 base; unmatched junction nucleotides: 7. CDR3 length: 16 amino acids. The CDR3 loop reads CAWSVPGQGSNYGYTF. DNA of the CDR3: TGTGCCTGGAGTGTCCCCGGACAGGGAAGTAACTATGGCTACACCTTC.

This clonotype showed up many times. J is TRBJ2-3 and V is TRBV20-1; 7 positions match TRBD2. The CDR3 is made up of 15 amino acids. Germline V gives CDR1 DFQATT, CDR2 SNEGSKA (reference sequence). The J segment lost 3 bases and the V segment lost 3 bases, leaving 9 bases of the junction unmatched. The CDR3 DNA reads as TGCAGTGCTAGGGCCCTTCTAGCGGATACAGATACGCAGTATTTT. Residues: CSARALLADTDTQYF.

Comments on this clonotype: A much larger clone is a single base away; this may be a read error. The V gene is TRBV20-1, the J gene TRBJ2-7, with 7 bases fitting TRBD1. The CDR3 is 11 amino acids. CDR1 and CDR2 (germline): DFQATT, SNEGSKA (reference sequence). In nucleotides, the CDR3 is TGCAGTGCGGGACAGATCTACGAGCAGTCCTTC. Translating gives CSAGQIYEQSF.

As concerns this clonotype: A clone one base away is much larger, so this may be a read error. The V and J genes are TRBV20-1 and TRBJ1-5; weak D call: TRBD1 (6 bases). V was shortened by 5 bases and J by 9 bases, with 20 bases between the two germline ends. Germline V lookup: CDR1 DFQATT, CDR2 SNEGSKA (reference sequence). The CDR3 has 14 residues. The CDR3 DNA reads as TGCAGTGCTGGCAACCCCAGGGGTCGTCCGCCCCAGCATTTT. It codes for CSAGNPRGRPPQHF.

As to this clonotype: This may come from a read error, since a much larger clone is one base off. The chain couples TRBV4-2 to TRBJ2-1; D is possibly TRBD2 (7 bases). Looked up from germline, CDR1 is LGHNA and CDR2 is YNFKEQ. This CDR3 has 16 residues. CDR3 bases: TGTGCCAGCAGCCAAGCGGGGTCTCAGCGGGACAATGAGCAGCTCTTC. Translation: CASSQAGSQRDNEQLF.

The chain uses TRBV4-2 and TRBJ1-2; D unclear. The CDR3 covers 16 residues. Germline V lookup: CDR1 LGHNA, CDR2 YNFKEQ. V shed 0 bases and J shed 3 bases, with 14 bases lying between them. The CDR3: CASSQESASGYYGYTF. CDR3 bases: TGTGCCAGCAGCCAAGAGTCGGCTAGCGGATACTATGGCTACACCTTC.

This clonotype was seen ten or more times. The CDR3 is CASSRRTSGESTDTQYF. CDR3 nucleotide sequence: TGTGCCAGCAGCCGGCGGACTAGCGGAGAAAGCACAGATACGCAGTATTTT. The chain uses TRBV11-3 and TRBJ2-3; 10 bases agree with TRBD2. V dropped 5 bases and J dropped 0; count of bases not matched to a gene: 8. The CDR3 length is 17 residues. Germline-derived CDR1 and CDR2 are SGHNT and YENEEA.